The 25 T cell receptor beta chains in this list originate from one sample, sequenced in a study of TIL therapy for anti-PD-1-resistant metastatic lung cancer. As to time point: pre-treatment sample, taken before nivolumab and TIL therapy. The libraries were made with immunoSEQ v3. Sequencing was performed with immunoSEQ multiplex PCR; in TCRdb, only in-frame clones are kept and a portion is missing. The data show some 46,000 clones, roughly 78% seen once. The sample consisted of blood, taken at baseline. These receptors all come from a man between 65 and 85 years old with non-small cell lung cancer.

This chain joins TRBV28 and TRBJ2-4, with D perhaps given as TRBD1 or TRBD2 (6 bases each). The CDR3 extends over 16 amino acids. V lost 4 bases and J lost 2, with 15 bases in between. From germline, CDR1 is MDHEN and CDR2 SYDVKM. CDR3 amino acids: CASSSTGRLPKNIQYF. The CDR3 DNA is TGTGCCAGCAGTTCTACAGGGAGGCTACCCAAAAACATTCAGTACTTC.

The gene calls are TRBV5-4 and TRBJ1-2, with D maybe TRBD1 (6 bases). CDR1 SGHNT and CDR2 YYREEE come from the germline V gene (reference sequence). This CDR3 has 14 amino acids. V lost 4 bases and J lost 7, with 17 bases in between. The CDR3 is CASSPGGQSGGYTF. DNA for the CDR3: TGTGCCAGCAGCCCCGGGGGCCAGTCGGGTGGCTACACCTTC. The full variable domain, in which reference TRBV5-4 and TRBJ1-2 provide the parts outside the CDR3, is ETGVTQSPTHLIKTRGQQVTLRCSSQSGHNTVSWYQQALGQGPQFIFQYYREEENGRGNFPPRFSGLQFPNYSSELNVNALELDDSALYLCASSPGGQSGGYTFGSGTRLTVV.

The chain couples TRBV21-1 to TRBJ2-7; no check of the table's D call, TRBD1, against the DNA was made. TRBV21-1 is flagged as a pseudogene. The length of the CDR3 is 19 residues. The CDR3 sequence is CASSNYRERTGGASYEQYF. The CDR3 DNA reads TGTGCCAGCAGCAATTATCGGGAAAGGACAGGGGGCGCCTCCTACGAGCAGTACTTC.

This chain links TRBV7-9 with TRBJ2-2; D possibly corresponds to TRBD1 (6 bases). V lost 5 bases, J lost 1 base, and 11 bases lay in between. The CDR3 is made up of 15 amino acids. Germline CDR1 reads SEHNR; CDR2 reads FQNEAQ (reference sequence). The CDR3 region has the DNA TGTGCCAGCAGCGCCGGGACACTGAACACCGGGGAGCTGTTTTTT. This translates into CASSAGTLNTGELFF.

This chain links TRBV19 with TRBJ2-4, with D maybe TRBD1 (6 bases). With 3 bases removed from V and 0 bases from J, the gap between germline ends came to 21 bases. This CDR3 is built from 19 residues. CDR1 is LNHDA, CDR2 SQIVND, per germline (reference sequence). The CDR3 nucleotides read TGTGCCAGTAGTATTGAGTATCAGGGGCGGAAAATAGCCAAAAACATTCAGTACTTC. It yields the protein CASSIEYQGRKIAKNIQYF.

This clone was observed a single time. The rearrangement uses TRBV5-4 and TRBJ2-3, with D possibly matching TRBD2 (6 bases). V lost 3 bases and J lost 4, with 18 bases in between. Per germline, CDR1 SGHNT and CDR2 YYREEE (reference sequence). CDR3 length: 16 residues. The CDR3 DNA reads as TGTGCCAGCAGCTACCTGGGTAGCGGAGGCGCAGATACGCAGTATTTT. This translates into CASSYLGSGGADTQYF.

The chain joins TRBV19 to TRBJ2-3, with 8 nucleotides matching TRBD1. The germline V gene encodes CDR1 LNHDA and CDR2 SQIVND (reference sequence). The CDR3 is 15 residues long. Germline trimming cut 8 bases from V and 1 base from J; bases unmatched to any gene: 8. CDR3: CASDRGEVGTDTQYF. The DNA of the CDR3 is TGTGCCAGTGACAGGGGTGAGGTTGGCACAGATACGCAGTATTTT.

The CDR3 DNA reads TGTGCCAGCAGCCCCTTCAGGGCCGGTTCTAGCACAGATACGCAGTATTTT. It specifies CASSPFRAGSSTDTQYF. The chain carries TRBV7-9 and TRBJ2-3; tentative D call: TRBD1 (5 bases). The CDR3 sequence is 17 residues long. CDR1 is SEHNR, CDR2 FQNEAQ, per germline (reference sequence). V dropped 5 bases and J dropped 0 bases, with 18 bases sitting between them.

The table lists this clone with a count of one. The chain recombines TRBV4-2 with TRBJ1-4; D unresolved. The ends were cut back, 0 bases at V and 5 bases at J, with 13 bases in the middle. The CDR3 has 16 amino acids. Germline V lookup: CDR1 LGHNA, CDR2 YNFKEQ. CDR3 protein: CASSQDPAAPNEKLFF. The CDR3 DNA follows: TGTGCCAGCAGCCAAGATCCGGCAGCCCCGAATGAAAAACTGTTTTTT.

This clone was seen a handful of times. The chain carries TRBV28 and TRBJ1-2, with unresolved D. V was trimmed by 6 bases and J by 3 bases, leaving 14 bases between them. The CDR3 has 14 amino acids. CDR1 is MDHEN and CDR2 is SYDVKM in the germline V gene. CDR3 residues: CASSLARVDYGYTF. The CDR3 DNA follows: TGTGCCAGCAGCTTGGCGAGGGTTGACTATGGCTACACCTTC.

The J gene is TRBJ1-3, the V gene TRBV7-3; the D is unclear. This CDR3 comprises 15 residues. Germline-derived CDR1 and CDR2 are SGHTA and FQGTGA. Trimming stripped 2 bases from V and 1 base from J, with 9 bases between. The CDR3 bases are TGTGCCAGCAGCTTAGCGTTCGAGTCTGGAAACACCATATATTTT. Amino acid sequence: CASSLAFESGNTIYF.

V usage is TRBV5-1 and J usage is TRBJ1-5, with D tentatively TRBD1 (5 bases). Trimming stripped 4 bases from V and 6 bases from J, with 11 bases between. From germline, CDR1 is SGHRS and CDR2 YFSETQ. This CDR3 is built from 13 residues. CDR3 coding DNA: TGCGCCAGCAGCCGGGGGGACGGTCAGCCCCAGCATTTT. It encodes CASSRGDGQPQHF.

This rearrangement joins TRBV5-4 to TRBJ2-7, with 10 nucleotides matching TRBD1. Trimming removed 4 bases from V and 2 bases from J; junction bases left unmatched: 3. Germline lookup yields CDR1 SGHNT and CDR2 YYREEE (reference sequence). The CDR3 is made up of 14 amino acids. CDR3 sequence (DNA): TGTGCCAGCAGCCCCGACAGGGGGCCCTACGAGCAGTACTTC. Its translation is CASSPDRGPYEQYF. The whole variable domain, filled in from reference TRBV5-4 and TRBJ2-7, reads ETGVTQSPTHLIKTRGQQVTLRCSSQSGHNTVSWYQQALGQGPQFIFQYYREEENGRGNFPPRFSGLQFPNYSSELNVNALELDDSALYLCASSPDRGPYEQYFGPGTRLTVT.

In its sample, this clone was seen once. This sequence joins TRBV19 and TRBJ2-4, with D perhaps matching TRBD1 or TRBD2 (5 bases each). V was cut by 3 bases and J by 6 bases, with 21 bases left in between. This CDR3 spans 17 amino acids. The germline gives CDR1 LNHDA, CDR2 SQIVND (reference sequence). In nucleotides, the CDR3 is TGTGCCAGTAGTATCTTGCCCTCCTATGAGGGGAGAAACATTCAGTACTTC. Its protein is CASSILPSYEGRNIQYF. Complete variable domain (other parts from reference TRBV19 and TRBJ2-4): DGGITQSPKYLFRKEGQNVTLSCEQNLNHDAMYWYRQDPGQGLRLIYYSQIVNDFQKGDIAEGYSVSREKKESFPLTVTSAQKNPTAFYLCASSILPSYEGRNIQYFGAGTRLSVL.

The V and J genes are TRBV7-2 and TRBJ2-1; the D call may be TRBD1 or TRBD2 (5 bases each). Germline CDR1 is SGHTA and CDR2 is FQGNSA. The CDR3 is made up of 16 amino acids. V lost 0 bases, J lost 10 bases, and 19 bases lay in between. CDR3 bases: TGTGCCAGCAGCTTAGCCCTGGGACCCAGGGAAGGGGAGCAGTTCTTC. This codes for CASSLALGPREGEQFF.

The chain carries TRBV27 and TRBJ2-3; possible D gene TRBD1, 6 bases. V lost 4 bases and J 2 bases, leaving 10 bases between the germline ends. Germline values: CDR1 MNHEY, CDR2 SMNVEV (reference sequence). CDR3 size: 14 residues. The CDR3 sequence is CASSSPGATDTQYF. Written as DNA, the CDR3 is TGTGCCAGCAGTTCCCCAGGGGCCACAGATACGCAGTATTTT.

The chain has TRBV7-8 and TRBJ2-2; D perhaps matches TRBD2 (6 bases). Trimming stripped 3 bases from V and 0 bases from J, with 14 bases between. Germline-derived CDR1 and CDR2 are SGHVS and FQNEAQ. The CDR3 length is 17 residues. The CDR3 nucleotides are TGTGCCAGCAGCTTGAACCGTAGGACTACGAACACCGGGGAGCTGTTTTTT. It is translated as CASSLNRRTTNTGELFF.

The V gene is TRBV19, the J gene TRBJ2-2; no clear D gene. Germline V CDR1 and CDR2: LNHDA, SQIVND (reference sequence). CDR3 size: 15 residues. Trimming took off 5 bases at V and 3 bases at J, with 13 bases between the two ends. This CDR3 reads CASSPRAIDTGELFF. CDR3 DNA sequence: TGTGCCAGTAGTCCTCGGGCGATTGACACCGGGGAGCTGTTTTTT.

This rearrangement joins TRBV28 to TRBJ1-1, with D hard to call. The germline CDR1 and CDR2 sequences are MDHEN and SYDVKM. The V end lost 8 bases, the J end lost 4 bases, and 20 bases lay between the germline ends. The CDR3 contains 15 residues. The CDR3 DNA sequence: TGTGCCAGCGCGTTAACCTCTCGGGGTAGCACTGAAGCTTTCTTT. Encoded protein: CASALTSRGSTEAFF. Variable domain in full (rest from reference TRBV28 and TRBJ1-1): DVKVTQSSRYLVKRTGEKVFLECVQDMDHENMFWYRQDPGLGLRLIYFSYDVKMKEKGDIPEGYSVSREKKERFSLILESASTNQTSMYLCASALTSRGSTEAFFGQGTRLTVV.

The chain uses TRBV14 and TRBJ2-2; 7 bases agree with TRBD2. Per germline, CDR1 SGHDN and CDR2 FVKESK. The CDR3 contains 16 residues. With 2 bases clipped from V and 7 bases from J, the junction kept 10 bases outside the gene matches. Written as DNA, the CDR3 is TGTGCCAGCAGCCAATTGGAGGGAGGGCCAGGCGGGGAGCTGTTTTTT. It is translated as CASSQLEGGPGGELFF.

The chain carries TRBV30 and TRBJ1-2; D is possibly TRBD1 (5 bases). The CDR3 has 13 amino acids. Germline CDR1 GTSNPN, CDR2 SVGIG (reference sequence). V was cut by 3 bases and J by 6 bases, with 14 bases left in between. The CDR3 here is CAWRGPVPDGYTF. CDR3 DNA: TGTGCCTGGAGGGGGCCGGTCCCGGATGGCTACACCTTC.

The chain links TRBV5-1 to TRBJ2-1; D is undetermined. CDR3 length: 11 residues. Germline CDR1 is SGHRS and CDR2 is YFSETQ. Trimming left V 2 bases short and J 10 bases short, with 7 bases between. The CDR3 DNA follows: TGCGCCAGCAGCTTTCTCTACGAGCAGTTCTTC. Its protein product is CASSFLYEQFF.

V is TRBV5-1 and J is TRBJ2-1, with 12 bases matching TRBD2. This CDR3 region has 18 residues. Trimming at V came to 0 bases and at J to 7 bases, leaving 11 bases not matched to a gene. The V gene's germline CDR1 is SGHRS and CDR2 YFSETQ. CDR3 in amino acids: CASSLDLSSGRALNEQFF. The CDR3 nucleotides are TGCGCCAGCAGCTTGGATCTTTCTAGCGGGAGGGCCTTAAATGAGCAGTTCTTC.

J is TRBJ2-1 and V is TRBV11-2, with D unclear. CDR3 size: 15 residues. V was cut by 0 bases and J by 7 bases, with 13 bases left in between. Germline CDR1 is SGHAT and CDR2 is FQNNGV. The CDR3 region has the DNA TGTGCCAGCAGCTTAGAGCTAGTATGGCTGAATGAGCAGTTCTTC. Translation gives CASSLELVWLNEQFF.

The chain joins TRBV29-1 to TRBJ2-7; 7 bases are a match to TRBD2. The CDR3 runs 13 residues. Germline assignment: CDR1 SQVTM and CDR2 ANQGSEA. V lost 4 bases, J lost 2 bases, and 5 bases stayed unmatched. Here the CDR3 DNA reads TGCAGCGTTGCCGCGGGGGTAACCTACGAGCAGTACTTC. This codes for CSVAAGVTYEQYF.